This T cell receptor beta chain was identified in a study of CD8+CD57+ T cells in acquired aplastic anemia. Germline V gene lookup returns CDR1 SGDLS and CDR2 YYNGEE. The CDR3 loop spans 13 amino acids. General study findings and limits: Researchers reported that CD8+ Simpson's diversity was not significantly different in patients versus controls. Roughly 30 CD8+ CDR3 sequences occurred in both the patients and the controls.

Patients sequenced had flow cytometry evidence of CD8+CD57+ cell expansion. In all patients, the disease was severe acquired aplastic anemia. CDR3 and TCR beta VDJ profiling relied on genomic DNA as the template. Using its own MiXCR run on the reads, TCRdb lists one record per CDR3 protein. Among some 140,000 distinct CDR3 sequences, roughly half were seen once, and the ten largest hold roughly 12%. To note about this clonotype: Antigen specificity is unknown. An end of the junction does not agree with germline; a read error may underlie this.

V gene TRBV9 combines with J gene TRBJ1-3; D gene ambiguous. The material sequenced was sorted CD4+, CD8+, or CD8+CD57+ T cells (not recorded which) from PBMCs. The origin of this receptor is a human donor with aplastic anemia. The CDR3 is CVSSGKSGNTICF. The DNA of the CDR3 is TGTGTCAGCAGCGGGAAGTCTGGAAACACCATATGTTTT.